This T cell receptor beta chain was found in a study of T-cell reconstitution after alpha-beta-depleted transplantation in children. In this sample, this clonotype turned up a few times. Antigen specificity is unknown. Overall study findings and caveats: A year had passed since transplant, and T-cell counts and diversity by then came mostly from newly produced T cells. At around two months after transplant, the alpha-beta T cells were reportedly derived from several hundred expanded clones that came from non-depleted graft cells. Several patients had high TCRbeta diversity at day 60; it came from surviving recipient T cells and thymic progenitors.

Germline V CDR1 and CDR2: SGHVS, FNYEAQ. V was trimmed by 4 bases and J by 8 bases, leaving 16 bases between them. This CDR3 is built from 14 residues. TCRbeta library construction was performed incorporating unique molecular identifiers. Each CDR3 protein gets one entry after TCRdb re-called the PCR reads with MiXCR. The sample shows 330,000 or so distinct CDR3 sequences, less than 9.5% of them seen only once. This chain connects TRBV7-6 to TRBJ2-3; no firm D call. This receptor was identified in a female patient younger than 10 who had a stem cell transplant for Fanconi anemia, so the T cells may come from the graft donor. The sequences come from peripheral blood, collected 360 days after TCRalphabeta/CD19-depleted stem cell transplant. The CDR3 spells CASSSRRRASTQYF. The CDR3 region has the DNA TGTGCCAGCAGCTCAAGGCGGAGAGCAAGTACGCAGTATTTT.